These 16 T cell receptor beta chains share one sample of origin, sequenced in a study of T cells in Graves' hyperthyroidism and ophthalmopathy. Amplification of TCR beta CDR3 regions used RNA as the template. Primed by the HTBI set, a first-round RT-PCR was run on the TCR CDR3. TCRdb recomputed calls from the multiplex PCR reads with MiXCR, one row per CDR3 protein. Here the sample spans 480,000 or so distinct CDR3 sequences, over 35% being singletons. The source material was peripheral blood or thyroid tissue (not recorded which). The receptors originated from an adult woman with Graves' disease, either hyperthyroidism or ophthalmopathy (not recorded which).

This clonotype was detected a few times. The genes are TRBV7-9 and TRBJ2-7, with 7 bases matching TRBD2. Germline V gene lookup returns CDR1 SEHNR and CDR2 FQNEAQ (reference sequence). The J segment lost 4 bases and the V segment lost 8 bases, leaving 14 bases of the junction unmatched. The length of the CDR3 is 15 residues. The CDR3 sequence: CASAPTGTNWYEQYF. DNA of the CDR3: TGTGCCAGCGCCCCTACCGGGACTAATTGGTACGAGCAGTACTTC. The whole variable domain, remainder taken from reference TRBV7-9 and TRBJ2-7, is DTGVSQNPRHKITKRGQNVTFRCDPISEHNRLYWYRQTLGQGPEFLTYFQNEAQLEKSRLLSDRFSAERPKGSFSTLEIQRTEQGDSAMYLCASAPTGTNWYEQYFGPGTRLTVT.

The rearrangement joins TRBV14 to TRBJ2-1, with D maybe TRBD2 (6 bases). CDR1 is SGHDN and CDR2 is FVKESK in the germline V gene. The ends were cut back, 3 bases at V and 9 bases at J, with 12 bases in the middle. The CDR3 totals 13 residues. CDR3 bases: TGTGCCAGCAGCCAGGACCTGGAGGGTGAGCAGTTCTTC. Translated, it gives CASSQDLEGEQFF. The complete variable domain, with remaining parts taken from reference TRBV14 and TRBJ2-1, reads EAGVTQFPSHSVIEKGQTVTLRCDPISGHDNLYWYRRVMGKEIKFLLHFVKESKQDESGMPNNRFLAERTGGTYSTLKVQPAELEDSGVYFCASSQDLEGEQFFGPGTRLTVL.

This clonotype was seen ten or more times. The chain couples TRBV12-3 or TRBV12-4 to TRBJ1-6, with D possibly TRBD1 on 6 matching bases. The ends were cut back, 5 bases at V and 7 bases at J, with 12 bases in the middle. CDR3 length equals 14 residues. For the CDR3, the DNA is TGTGCCAGCAGTATGGACAGCTCGAATTCACCCCTCCACTTT. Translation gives CASSMDSSNSPLHF.

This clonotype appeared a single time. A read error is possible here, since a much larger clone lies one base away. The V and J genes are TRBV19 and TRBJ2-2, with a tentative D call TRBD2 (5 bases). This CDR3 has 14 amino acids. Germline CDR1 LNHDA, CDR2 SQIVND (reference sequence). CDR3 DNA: TGTGCCAGTAGTAGAAGTATGAACACCGGGGAGCTGGTTTTT. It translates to CASSRSMNTGELVF.

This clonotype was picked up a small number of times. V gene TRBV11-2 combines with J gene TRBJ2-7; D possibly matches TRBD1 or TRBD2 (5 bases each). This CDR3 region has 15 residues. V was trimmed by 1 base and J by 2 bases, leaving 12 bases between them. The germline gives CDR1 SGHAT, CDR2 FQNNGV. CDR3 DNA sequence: TGTGCCAGCAGCTTAGTGGGGACCGACGCCTACGAGCAGTACTTC. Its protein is CASSLVGTDAYEQYF.

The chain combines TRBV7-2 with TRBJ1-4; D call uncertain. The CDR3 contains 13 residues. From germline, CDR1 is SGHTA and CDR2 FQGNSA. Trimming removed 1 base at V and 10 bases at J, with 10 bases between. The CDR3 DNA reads TGTGCCAGCAGCTTAGGAACCCGAGGAAAACTGTTTTTT. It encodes CASSLGTRGKLFF. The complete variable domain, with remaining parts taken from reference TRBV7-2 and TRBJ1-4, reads GAGVSQSPSNKVTEKGKDVELRCDPISGHTALYWYRQSLGQGLEFLIYFQGNSAPDKSGLPSDRFSAERTGGSVSTLTIQRTQQEDSAVYLCASSLGTRGKLFFGSGTQLSVL.

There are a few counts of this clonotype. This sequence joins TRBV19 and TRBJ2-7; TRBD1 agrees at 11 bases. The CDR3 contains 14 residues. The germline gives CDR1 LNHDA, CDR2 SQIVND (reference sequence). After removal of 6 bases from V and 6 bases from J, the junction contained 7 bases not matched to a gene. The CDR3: CASRRGQGVGEQYF. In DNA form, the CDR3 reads TGTGCCAGTAGAAGGGGACAGGGGGTGGGCGAGCAGTACTTC. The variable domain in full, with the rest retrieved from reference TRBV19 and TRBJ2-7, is DGGITQSPKYLFRKEGQNVTLSCEQNLNHDAMYWYRQDPGQGLRLIYYSQIVNDFQKGDIAEGYSVSREKKESFPLTVTSAQKNPTAFYLCASRRGQGVGEQYFGPGTRLTVT.

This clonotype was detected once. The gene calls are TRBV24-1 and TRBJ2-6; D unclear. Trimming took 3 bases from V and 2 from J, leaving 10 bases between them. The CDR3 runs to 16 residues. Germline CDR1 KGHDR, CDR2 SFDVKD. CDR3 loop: CATSDNRNPGANVLTF. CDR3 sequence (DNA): TGTGCCACCAGTGATAACCGGAACCCTGGGGCCAACGTCCTGACTTTC.

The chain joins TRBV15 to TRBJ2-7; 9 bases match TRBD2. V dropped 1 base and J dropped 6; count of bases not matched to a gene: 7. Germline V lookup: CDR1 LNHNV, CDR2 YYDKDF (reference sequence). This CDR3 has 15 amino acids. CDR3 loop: CATSRVLAGGLEQYF. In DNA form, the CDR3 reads TGTGCCACCAGCAGAGTCCTGGCGGGAGGGCTCGAGCAGTACTTC.

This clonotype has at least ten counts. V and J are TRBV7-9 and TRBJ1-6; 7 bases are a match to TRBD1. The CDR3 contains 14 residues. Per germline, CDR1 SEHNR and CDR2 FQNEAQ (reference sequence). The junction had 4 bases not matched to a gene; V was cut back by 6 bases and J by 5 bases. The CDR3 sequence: CASSRTGNNSPLHF. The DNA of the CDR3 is TGTGCCAGCAGTCGGACAGGCAATAATTCACCCCTCCACTTT.

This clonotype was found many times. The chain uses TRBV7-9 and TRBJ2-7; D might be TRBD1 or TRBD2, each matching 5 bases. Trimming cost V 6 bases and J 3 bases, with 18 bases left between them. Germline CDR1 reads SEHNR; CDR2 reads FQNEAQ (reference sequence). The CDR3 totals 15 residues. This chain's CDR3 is CASSPTGGLLYEQYF. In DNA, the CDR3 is TGTGCCAGCAGTCCCACAGGAGGCCTTCTCTACGAGCAGTACTTC.

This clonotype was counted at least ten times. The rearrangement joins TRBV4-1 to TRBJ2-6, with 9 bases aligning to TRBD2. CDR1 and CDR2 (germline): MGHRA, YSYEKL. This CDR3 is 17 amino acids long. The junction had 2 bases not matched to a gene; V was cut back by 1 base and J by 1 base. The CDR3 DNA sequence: TGCGCCAGCAGCCAAGCGGCGGGAGGGTCTGGGGCCAACGTCCTGACTTTC. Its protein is CASSQAAGGSGANVLTF.

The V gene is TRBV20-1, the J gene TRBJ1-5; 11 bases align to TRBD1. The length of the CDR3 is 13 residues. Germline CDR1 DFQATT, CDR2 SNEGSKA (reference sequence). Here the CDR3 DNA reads TGCAGCGTCGGACAGGGGGCGCATCAGCCCCAGCATTTT. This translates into CSVGQGAHQPQHF.

CDR3 sequence (DNA): TGCAGTGGTGGGGCCGACAGGAGACGGTACGAGACCTTC. Translated, it gives CSGGADRRRYETF. The genes are TRBV20-1 and TRBJ1-2; D perhaps matches TRBD1 (6 bases). Trimming cost V 7 bases and J 14 bases, with 26 bases left between them. This CDR3 has 13 residues. CDR1 is DFQATT and CDR2 is SNEGSKA in the germline V gene (reference sequence).

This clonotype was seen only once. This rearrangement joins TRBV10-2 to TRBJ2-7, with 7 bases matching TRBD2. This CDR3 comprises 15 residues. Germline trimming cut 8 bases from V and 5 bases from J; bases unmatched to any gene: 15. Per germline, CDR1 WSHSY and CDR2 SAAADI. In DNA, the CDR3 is TGCGCCAGCTCCCGGGTGGGGGAGGGCCTTCACGAGCAGTACTTC. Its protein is CASSRVGEGLHEQYF.

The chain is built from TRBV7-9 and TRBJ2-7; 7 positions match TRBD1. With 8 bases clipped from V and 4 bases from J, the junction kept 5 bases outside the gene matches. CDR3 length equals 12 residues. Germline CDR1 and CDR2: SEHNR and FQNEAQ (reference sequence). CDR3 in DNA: TGTGCCAGCGGCAGACAGGGTTACGAGCAGTACTTC. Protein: CASGRQGYEQYF.